Listed here are 27 T cell receptor beta chains from one sample, sequenced in a study of cytomegalovirus exposure and HLA in healthy donors. The study ran its PCR with 60 Vbeta and 13 Jbeta primers. TCRdb's table, derived via immunoSEQ multiplex PCR, lists solely in-frame clones and lacks some. The table records about 100,000 clones, more than 75% of them present only once. Sequenced: PBMCs. All receptors derive from a woman younger than 35 in good health and CMV-seropositive.

The rearrangement links TRBV10-1 to TRBJ2-2; no clear D gene. With 6 bases removed from V and 6 bases from J, the gap between germline ends came to 11 bases. Germline-derived CDR1 and CDR2 are WNHNN and SYGVQD (reference sequence). This CDR3 region has 13 residues. The CDR3 sequence: CASSLGPAGELFF. Here the CDR3 DNA reads TGCGCCAGCAGCCTAGGCCCGGCCGGGGAGCTGTTTTTT.

The V and J genes are TRBV7-2 and TRBJ1-3; D might be TRBD1 (6 bases). In germline, CDR1 is SGHTA, CDR2 FQGNSA. The ends were cut back, 0 bases at V and 0 bases at J, with 6 bases in the middle. The CDR3 consists of 15 residues. In nucleotides, the CDR3 is TGTGCCAGCAGCTTAGCAGGGGGCTCTGGAAACACCATATATTTT. This gives the protein CASSLAGGSGNTIYF.

The gene calls are TRBV30 and TRBJ2-7; TRBD1 matches at 10 bases. The CDR3 covers 13 residues. Germline CDR1 GTSNPN, CDR2 SVGIG (reference sequence). The J segment lost 3 bases and the V segment lost 7 bases, leaving 6 bases of the junction unmatched. CDR3 sequence (DNA): TGTGCCTATGACCGGGACAGGGGCTACGAGCAGTACTTC. Encoded protein: CAYDRDRGYEQYF.

This clone has just a few counts. The chain combines TRBV6-1 with TRBJ1-2; 8 bases align to TRBD1. The CDR3 loop spans 17 amino acids. Per germline, CDR1 MNHNS and CDR2 SASEGT. The ends lost 4 bases at V and 4 bases at J; junction bases unmatched: 14. The CDR3 reads CASSGDRGTTPVYGYTF. CDR3 in DNA: TGTGCCAGCAGTGGTGACAGGGGCACTACGCCAGTCTATGGCTACACCTTC.

The gene calls are TRBV5-1 and TRBJ1-2; the match to TRBD1 covers 10 bases. Germline V gives CDR1 SGHRS, CDR2 YFSETQ. V shed 4 bases and J 11 bases; nucleotides not matched to a gene: 14. CDR3 length equals 15 residues. CDR3 sequence: CASSQSGTGATFYTF. The CDR3 nucleotides are TGCGCCAGCAGCCAATCCGGGACAGGGGCGACGTTTTACACCTTC.

This rearrangement joins TRBV5-1 to TRBJ1-2; the D gene is possibly TRBD1 (6 bases). The CDR3 consists of 15 residues. Germline CDR1 is SGHRS and CDR2 is YFSETQ. Trimming shortened V by 2 bases and J by 2 bases, and 13 bases separated the two germline ends. CDR3 loop: CASSLSGAVNYGYTF. The CDR3 region has the DNA TGCGCCAGCAGCTTATCAGGGGCCGTAAACTATGGCTACACCTTC.

V is TRBV9 and J is TRBJ1-4; 11 bases match TRBD1. The CDR3 sequence is 16 residues long. Per germline, CDR1 SGDLS and CDR2 YYNGEE. The ends lost 3 bases at V and 7 bases at J; junction bases unmatched: 8. CDR3 amino acids: CASSAGTGGLGEKLFF. The CDR3, as DNA: TGTGCCAGCAGCGCGGGGACAGGGGGATTAGGTGAAAAACTGTTTTTT.

This rearrangement joins TRBV27 to TRBJ1-2; D may be TRBD1 (6 bases). The CDR3 is 13 amino acids. V shed 6 bases and J shed 4 bases, with 12 bases lying between them. Germline V CDR1 and CDR2: MNHEY, SMNVEV (reference sequence). The CDR3 DNA is TGTGCCAGCAGCCTTACAGGGATCTATGGCTACACCTTC. It translates to CASSLTGIYGYTF.

In this sample, this clone turned up once. The gene calls are TRBV6-1 and TRBJ2-2; D perhaps matches TRBD2 (7 bases). In germline, CDR1 is MNHNS, CDR2 SASEGT. Trimming pared 3 bases from V and 1 base from J, leaving 24 bases between. The CDR3 consists of 20 residues. CDR3 nucleotide sequence: TGTGCCAGCAGTGACAGGGCTTGGGGGCTAGCGGTCATGAACACCGGGGAGCTGTTTTTT. As protein: CASSDRAWGLAVMNTGELFF.

The rearrangement uses TRBV14 and TRBJ2-1; D gene ambiguous. From germline, CDR1 is SGHDN and CDR2 FVKESK. The CDR3 runs to 13 residues. V lost 2 bases to trimming and J lost 4 bases, with 6 bases between them. CDR3 residues: CASSQSTYNEQFF. CDR3 in DNA: TGTGCCAGCAGCCAATCAACTTACAATGAGCAGTTCTTC.

The rearrangement links TRBV6-1 to TRBJ1-1; tentative D call: TRBD1 (5 bases). The CDR3 runs to 15 residues. V lost 2 bases and J lost 6, with 16 bases in between. The germline V gene has CDR1 MNHNS and CDR2 SASEGT. CDR3 nucleotide sequence: TGTGCCAGCAGTGAAACACAGGCCGTCGGGTCTGAAGCTTTCTTT. It is translated as CASSETQAVGSEAFF.

J is TRBJ2-1 and V is TRBV10-2; D ambiguous. This CDR3 comprises 16 residues. Deletions cut 0 bases from V and 6 bases from J, with 15 bases between. Per germline, CDR1 WSHSY and CDR2 SAAADI. CDR3 protein: CASSESGVGRRNEQFF. As DNA, the CDR3 is TGCGCCAGCAGTGAGTCCGGAGTGGGTCGTCGCAATGAGCAGTTCTTC.

The chain joins TRBV9 to TRBJ2-5, with TRBD2 matching over 12 bases. V lost 4 bases, J lost 4 bases, and 14 bases stayed unmatched. The CDR3 is 18 residues long. From germline, CDR1 is SGDLS and CDR2 YYNGEE. In DNA form, the CDR3 reads TGTGCCAGCAGCCCAGACTGGTGGGCTAGCGGGAGGGTAGAGACCCAGTACTTC. Residues: CASSPDWWASGRVETQYF.

The chain combines TRBV29-1 with TRBJ2-1; TRBD2 matches at 11 bases. Trimming at V came to 4 bases and at J to 9 bases, leaving 5 bases not matched to a gene. This CDR3 contains 13 residues. The germline V gene has CDR1 SQVTM and CDR2 ANQGSEA. As DNA, the CDR3 is TGCAGCGTTGTAGCGGGAGGGCCGAGTGAGCAGTTCTTC. As protein: CSVVAGGPSEQFF.

CDR3 sequence (DNA): TGTGCCAGCAGTCGGGCAGGGATTTCCTACGAGCAGTACTTC. This gives the protein CASSRAGISYEQYF. The chain has TRBV6-5 and TRBJ2-7; possibly TRBD1 for D (5 bases). CDR1 and CDR2 from the germline V gene are MNHEY and SVGAGI. The CDR3 loop spans 14 amino acids. V lost 5 bases to trimming and J lost 1 base, with 12 bases between them.

This chain uses TRBV27 with TRBJ2-1; 11 bases agree with TRBD2. The CDR3 is made up of 18 amino acids. The V gene's germline CDR1 is MNHEY and CDR2 SMNVEV (reference sequence). With 5 bases clipped from V and 7 bases from J, the junction kept 16 bases outside the gene matches. As DNA, the CDR3 is TGTGCCAGCAGTCCCCCGAGGGTAGCGGGAGGGTGGGGGAATGAGCAGTTCTTC. Its protein is CASSPPRVAGGWGNEQFF.

The rearrangement uses TRBV7-6 and TRBJ2-7; 7 bases are a match to TRBD2. V lost 3 bases to trimming and J lost 3 bases; unmatched junction nucleotides: 8. Germline CDR1 reads SGHVS; CDR2 reads FNYEAQ. This CDR3 spans 15 amino acids. The DNA of the CDR3 is TGTGCCAGCAGCTTCGGCGGGGGTTATGACTACGAGCAGTACTTC. Translated: CASSFGGGYDYEQYF.

This clone was recorded a few times. This sequence joins TRBV4-1 and TRBJ2-2, with 8 bases lining up with TRBD2. After removal of 2 bases from V and 8 bases from J, the junction contained 10 bases not matched to a gene. The length of the CDR3 is 16 residues. Germline V gene data show CDR1 as MGHRA and CDR2 as YSYEKL. Written as DNA, the CDR3 is TGCGCCAGCAGCCAATTAGCGGGGAGGGGCCGGGGGGAGCTGTTTTTT. Encoded protein: CASSQLAGRGRGELFF.

V gene TRBV11-2 combines with J gene TRBJ1-1; D may be TRBD1 (5 bases). Germline V gene sequence: CDR1 SGHAT, CDR2 FQNNGV. The CDR3 covers 14 residues. Trimming took off 3 bases at V and 7 bases at J, with 15 bases between the two ends. The CDR3 DNA is TGTGCCAGCAGCTTCTCACTAAACAGGATTGAAGCTTTCTTT. Protein sequence: CASSFSLNRIEAFF.

V usage is TRBV29-1 and J usage is TRBJ1-1; D uncertain. Looked up from germline, CDR1 is SQVTM and CDR2 is ANQGSEA. The CDR3 contains 12 residues. V was shortened by 1 base and J by 5 bases, with 8 bases between the two germline ends. The DNA for the CDR3 is TGCAGCGTTGAAGGAGGGTATACTGAAGCTTTCTTT. Amino acids: CSVEGGYTEAFF.

The J gene is TRBJ1-5, the V gene TRBV13, with D maybe TRBD1 (6 bases). V was pared by 2 bases and J by 0 bases, with 20 bases between. This CDR3 is built from 19 residues. Germline loops: CDR1 PRHDT, CDR2 FYEKMQ (reference sequence). In nucleotides, the CDR3 is TGTGCCAGCAGCTTACAGAGGGGACAAATGTCAGGTAGCAATCAGCCCCAGCATTTT. Its protein is CASSLQRGQMSGSNQPQHF. The full variable domain, with the rest looked up from reference TRBV13 and TRBJ1-5, is AAGVIQSPRHLIKEKRETATLKCYPIPRHDTVYWYQQGPGQDPQFLISFYEKMQSDKGSIPDRFSAQQFSDYHSELNMSSLELGDSALYFCASSLQRGQMSGSNQPQHFGDGTRLSIL.

This chain's CDR3 is CASRRTATSEKLFF. In DNA, the CDR3 is TGTGCCAGCCGCAGGACAGCCACTTCTGAAAAACTGTTTTTT. V and J are TRBV11-2 and TRBJ1-4; maybe TRBD1 (6 bases). Trimming took off 8 bases at V and 7 bases at J, with 17 bases between the two ends. The CDR3 is made up of 14 amino acids. Germline assignment: CDR1 SGHAT and CDR2 FQNNGV. The full variable domain, rest sourced from reference TRBV11-2 and TRBJ1-4, is EAGVAQSPRYKIIEKRQSVAFWCNPISGHATLYWYQQILGQGPKLLIQFQNNGVVDDSQLPKDRFSAERLKGVDSTLKIQPAKLEDSAVYLCASRRTATSEKLFFGSGTQLSVL.

The gene calls are TRBV11-3 and TRBJ2-1; D is undetermined. Trimming removed 1 base from V and 8 bases from J, with 6 bases in between. The CDR3 spans 12 residues. In germline, CDR1 is SGHNT, CDR2 YENEEA. CDR3 DNA: TGTGCCAGCAGCTTAGGTGCAGATGAGCAGTTCTTC. Translated, it gives CASSLGADEQFF.

The chain recombines TRBV28 with TRBJ1-1, with D unclear. Germline V gene data show CDR1 as MDHEN and CDR2 as SYDVKM. Trimming shortened V by 2 bases and J by 2 bases, and 15 bases separated the two germline ends. The CDR3 loop spans 16 amino acids. The CDR3 nucleotides are TGTGCCAGCAGTTTACCCCCCGGACGGGGAAACACTGAAGCTTTCTTT. Translation gives CASSLPPGRGNTEAFF.

The CDR3 sequence: CSAYEETQYF. CDR3 coding DNA: TGCAGTGCCTATGAAGAGACCCAGTACTTC. This chain joins TRBV20-1 and TRBJ2-5; D not certain. V dropped 6 bases and J dropped 3 bases, with 5 bases sitting between them. The CDR3 has 10 residues. Germline CDR1 and CDR2: DFQATT and SNEGSKA (reference sequence).

This rearrangement joins TRBV9 to TRBJ1-4, with D maybe TRBD1 (6 bases). The CDR3 spans 14 residues. V was clipped by 3 bases and J by 8 bases, with 14 bases between them. Germline CDR1 is SGDLS and CDR2 is YYNGEE. The CDR3 loop reads CASSASGVGEKLFF. The CDR3 DNA sequence: TGTGCCAGCAGCGCGTCAGGGGTCGGGGAAAAACTGTTTTTT.

The chain recombines TRBV28 with TRBJ2-7, with D perhaps matching TRBD2 (6 bases). V lost 4 bases to trimming and J lost 3 bases, with 13 bases between them. This CDR3 is built from 14 residues. CDR1 is MDHEN, CDR2 SYDVKM, per germline. The DNA of the CDR3 is TGTGCCAGCAGTTACCTGGAGGGCCACTACGAGCAGTACTTC. Its protein product is CASSYLEGHYEQYF.